Sequencing of this TCR beta chain was carried out in a study of vaccination and CD4 T cells after COVID-19. Overall study context: According to the study, participants were given two doses of BNT162b2 or mRNA-1273 vaccine. The stimulus for the cells was overlapping spike peptides derived from SARS-CoV-2, HCoV-NL63, HCoV-OC43 and HCoV-229E.

On this clonotype itself: Antigen: not known.

As to treatment: roughly 10-day PBMC culture with coronavirus spike peptide pools or control peptides (ViraFEST assay). ViraFEST used peptide pools to expand antigen-specific T cells and subsequently sequenced their TCRs. The V gene lost 3 bases and the J gene lost 7 bases, with 24 bases spanning the gap. Germline assignment: CDR1 KGHDR and CDR2 SFDVKD. This CDR3 spans 17 amino acids. Sequence data for DNA of cultured CD4+ T cells were generated by the Oncomine TCR Beta short-read assay. TCRdb used MiXCR to reprocess the PCR reads, holding one entry per CDR3 protein. The profile shows some 14,000 distinct CDR3 sequences, more than 55% of them singletons.

This chain uses TRBV24-1 with TRBJ2-7, with D perhaps assigned TRBD1 or TRBD2 (8 bases each). The clonotype originates from a human donor with COVID-19. Sequencing used cultured CD4+ T cells from blood, obtained after SARS-CoV-2 vaccination. CDR3 coding DNA: TGTGCCACCAGTGATGGGGGACTAGTGCAGGGGGCTGGGGAGCAGTACTTC. Protein sequence: CATSDGGLVQGAGEQYF.